These T cell receptor beta chains were read from a single sample in a study of T cell responses to AZD1222 COVID-19 vaccine. Repertoires were generated with immunoSEQ multiplex PCR, while TCRdb's copy carries only in-frame clones and drops some. The sample lists approximately 57,000 clones; more than 75% were seen once. The specimen was peripheral blood, collected on day 0 of AZD1222 vaccination. The source is an adult in good health. The CDR3 runs from the conserved cysteine through the conserved F or W. The order of the fields is CDR3 protein, J gene, clone size, V gene. Clone size is stated in some rows and not others, as once, few, many or a class when expanded.

CASSLGDRGYEKLFF	TRBJ1-4	-	TRBV5-1
CASRNGHEQFF	TRBJ2-1	-	TRBV6-5
CASSYGTSGSGADTQYF	TRBJ2-3	-	TRBV28
CASSLALEGFSYYNEQFF	TRBJ2-1	-	TRBV7-6
CASSLGQGNGANVLTF	TRBJ2-6	-	TRBV5-1
CASNQGGFNQPQHF	TRBJ1-5	-	TRBV2
CASSRLVADRGKNTEAFF	TRBJ1-1	-	TRBV3-1/TRBV3-2
CASSWTSGQVTYNEQFF	TRBJ2-1	-	TRBV7-2
CASSQTDRENTIYF	TRBJ1-3	-	TRBV4-2
CASSQELVNEQFF	TRBJ2-1	-	TRBV3-1/TRBV3-2
CASSQGTSGRSGYNEQFF	TRBJ2-1	-	TRBV4-2
CASGQALFELFF	TRBJ1-4	-	TRBV12-3/TRBV12-4
CAWSADSSLQYF	TRBJ2-5	-	TRBV30
CASSPGYNSPLHF	TRBJ1-6	-	TRBV5-1
CASSLSPGTRGTYLRELFF	TRBJ2-2	-	TRBV5-6
CASSYGSGEEKLFF	TRBJ1-4	-	TRBV6-5
CASSRTVDGEKLFF	TRBJ1-4	-	TRBV6-5
CASSPTSGPGYEQYF	TRBJ2-7	-	TRBV13
CASSLAGGQGRETQYF	TRBJ2-5	-	TRBV5-1
CASSSNPQTGTGSEAFF	TRBJ1-1	-	TRBV28
CASSPAPTGATNEKLFF	TRBJ1-4	-	TRBV18
CASSLGGGTGTQYF	TRBJ2-3	-	TRBV9
CASSVKTGLNYGYTF	TRBJ1-2	-	TRBV9
CASSVNPRGEAFF	TRBJ1-1	-	TRBV18
CASSLVYKETQYF	TRBJ2-5	-	TRBV28
CASTTGGQGVSYNEQFF	TRBJ2-1	-	TRBV28
CASSLGAYYDTQYF	TRBJ2-3	-	TRBV11-2
CASREQGNTEAFF	TRBJ1-1	-	TRBV2
CATSTRVIGKTEAFF	TRBJ1-1	medium-sized	TRBV15
CASSQDSGTGGVLGYGYTF	TRBJ1-2	-	TRBV4-2
CASSSLRMNTEAFF	TRBJ1-1	-	TRBV11-2
CASSQGRGADQPQHF	TRBJ1-5	-	TRBV4-3
CASSYQGIGGNTIYF	TRBJ1-3	-	TRBV6-5
CASSYSGRPTNEKLFF	TRBJ1-4	-	TRBV6-5
CASSPNRLAGGTDTQYF	TRBJ2-3	-	TRBV13
CASSYSPTNYGYTF	TRBJ1-2	-	TRBV6-5
CASSQEIPETGYNSPLHF	TRBJ1-6	few	TRBV4-1
CATTEGNEQFF	TRBJ2-1	-	TRBV24-1
CSASDRETQYF	TRBJ2-5	-	TRBV20-1
CASSPDLNEKLFF	TRBJ1-4	-	TRBV14
CASSLSGDSNEKLFF	TRBJ1-4	-	TRBV7-7
CASSSLGREYTEAFF	TRBJ1-1	-	TRBV14
CASSLEEGSTYEQYF	TRBJ2-7	-	TRBV7-6
CASSMRRKGTVNYGYTF	TRBJ1-2	-	TRBV19
CASSSGQAQGYGYTF	TRBJ1-2	few	TRBV27
CASSQFSMGYTF	TRBJ1-2	few	TRBV3-1/TRBV3-2
CASRTGTAKNIQYF	TRBJ2-4	-	TRBV2
CASSSGDSHTDTQYF	TRBJ2-3	once	TRBV7-9